This TCR beta chain comes out of a study of low-dose radiotherapy and immunotherapy resistance in tumors. Study as a whole: The study gave Cohort 2 1 Gy per fraction every two weeks, totaling 13 Gy over 26 weeks. Every two weeks, cyclophosphamide 200 mg/m2 was infused one day before radiation plus immunotherapy.

V lost 2 bases and J lost 5, with 11 bases in between. Germline lookup yields CDR1 WNHNN and CDR2 SYGVQD (reference sequence). The CDR3 spans 14 residues. The time point is: before trial treatment. Donors, who were enrolled in a single-arm phase I dose-escalation trial, received nivolumab, ipilimumab, aspirin, low-dose cyclophosphamide and low-dose radiotherapy. Over around 19 PCR cycles, TCRs were amplified from a constant-region primer and V-primer adapter. In TCRdb, the reads were re-called with MiXCR into one record per CDR3 protein. The repertoire holds about 50,000 distinct CDR3 sequences, with about 11% as singletons. This clonotype was recorded many times.

The sequence came from a female donor with ovarian cancer. The chain recombines TRBV10-1 with TRBJ2-3, with a possible D match to TRBD2 (5 bases). Sequences were derived from PBMCs, sampled before treatment. The CDR3 nucleotides read TGCGCCAGCAGTGAGCGAGGGATCCTAGATACGCAGTATTTT. Translation gives CASSERGILDTQYF.